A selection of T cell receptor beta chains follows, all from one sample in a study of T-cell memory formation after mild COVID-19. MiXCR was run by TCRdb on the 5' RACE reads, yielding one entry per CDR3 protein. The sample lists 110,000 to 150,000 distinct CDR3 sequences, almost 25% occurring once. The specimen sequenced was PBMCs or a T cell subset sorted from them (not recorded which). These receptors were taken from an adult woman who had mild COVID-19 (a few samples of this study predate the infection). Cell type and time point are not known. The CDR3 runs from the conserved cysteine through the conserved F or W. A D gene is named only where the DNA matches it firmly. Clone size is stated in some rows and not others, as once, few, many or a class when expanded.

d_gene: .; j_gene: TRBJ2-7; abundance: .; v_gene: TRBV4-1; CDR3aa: CASSQDVGDPYEQYF; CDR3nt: TGCGCCAGCAGCCAAGATGTGGGGGACCCCTACGAGCAGTACTTC
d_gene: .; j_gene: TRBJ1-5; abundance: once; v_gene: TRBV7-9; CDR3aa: CASSLGRGGSNQPQHF; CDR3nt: TGTGCCAGCAGCTTAGGCAGAGGGGGTAGCAATCAGCCCCAGCATTTT
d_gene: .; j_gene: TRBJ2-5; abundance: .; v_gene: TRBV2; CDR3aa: CASSWVPRRETQYF; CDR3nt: TGTGCCAGCAGTTGGGTCCCCCGACGAGAGACCCAGTACTTC
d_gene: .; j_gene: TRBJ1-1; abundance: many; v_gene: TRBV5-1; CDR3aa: CASSLTGGTEAFF; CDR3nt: TGTGCCAGCAGTTTAACGGGGGGCACTGAAGCTTTCTTT
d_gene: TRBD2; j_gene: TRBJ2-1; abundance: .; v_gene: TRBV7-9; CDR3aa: CASSSGLALNEQFF; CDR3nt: TGTGCCAGCAGCTCGGGACTAGCGCTGAATGAGCAGTTCTTC
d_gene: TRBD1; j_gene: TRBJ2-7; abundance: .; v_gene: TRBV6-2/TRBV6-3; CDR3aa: CASRWTGYEQYF; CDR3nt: TGTGCCAGCCGGTGGACAGGCTACGAGCAGTACTTC
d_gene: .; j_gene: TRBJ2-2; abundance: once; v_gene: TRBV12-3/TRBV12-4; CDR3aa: CASRTGWYSGELFF; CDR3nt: TGTGCCAGCAGGACGGGATGGTATTCCGGGGAGCTGTTTTTT
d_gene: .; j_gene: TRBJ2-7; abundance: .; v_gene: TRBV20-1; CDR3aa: CSAKKGYEQYF; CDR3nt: TGCAGTGCCAAGAAGGGATACGAGCAGTACTTC
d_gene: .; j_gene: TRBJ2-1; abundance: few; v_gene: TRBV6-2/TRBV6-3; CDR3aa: CASSYGLSSYNEQFF; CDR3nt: TGTGCCAGCAGTTACGGGTTGAGCTCCTACAATGAGCAGTTCTTC
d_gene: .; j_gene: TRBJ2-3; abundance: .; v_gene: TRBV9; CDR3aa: CASSQGQGTDTQYF; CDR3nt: TGTGCCAGCAGCCAGGGGCAGGGGACAGATACGCAGTATTTT
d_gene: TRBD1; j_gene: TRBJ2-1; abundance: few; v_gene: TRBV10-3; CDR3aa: CAISGGDRGFGNEQFF; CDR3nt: TGTGCCATCAGTGGGGGGGACAGGGGGTTCGGGAATGAGCAGTTCTTC
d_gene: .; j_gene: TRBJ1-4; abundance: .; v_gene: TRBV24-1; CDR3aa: CATSARDTATNEKLFF; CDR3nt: TGTGCCACCAGTGCCCGGGACACTGCGACTAATGAAAAACTGTTTTTT
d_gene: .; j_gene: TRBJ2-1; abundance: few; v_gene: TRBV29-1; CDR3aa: CSILGQGFGYTGYNEQFF; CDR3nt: TGCAGCATTCTTGGTCAGGGGTTCGGTTATACGGGTTACAATGAGCAGTTCTTC
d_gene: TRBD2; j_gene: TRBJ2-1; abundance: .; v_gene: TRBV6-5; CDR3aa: CASSYHLAGGGNEQFF; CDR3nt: TGTGCCAGCAGTTACCACTTAGCGGGGGGTGGTAATGAGCAGTTCTTC
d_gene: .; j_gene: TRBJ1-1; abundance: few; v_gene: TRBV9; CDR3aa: CASSVGLGANTEAFF; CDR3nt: TGTGCCAGCAGCGTAGGGCTAGGGGCGAACACTGAAGCTTTCTTT
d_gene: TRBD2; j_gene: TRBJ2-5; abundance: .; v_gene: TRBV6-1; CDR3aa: CASSLPGLAGTQETQYF; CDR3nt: TGTGCCAGCAGCCTACCCGGACTAGCGGGGACGCAAGAGACCCAGTACTTC
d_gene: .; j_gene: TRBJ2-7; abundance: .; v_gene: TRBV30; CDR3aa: CAGGEGAPYEQYF; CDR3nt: TGTGCCGGGGGAGAGGGAGCCCCCTACGAGCAGTACTTC
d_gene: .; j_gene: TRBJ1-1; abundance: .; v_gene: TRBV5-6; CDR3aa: CASSFPQMNTEAFF; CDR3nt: TGTGCCAGCAGCTTTCCACAGATGAACACTGAAGCTTTCTTT
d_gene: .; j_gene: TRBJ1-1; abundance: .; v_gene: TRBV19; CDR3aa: CASSRTDTGVNTEAFF; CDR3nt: TGTGCCAGTAGCCGGACCGATACAGGCGTGAACACTGAAGCTTTCTTT
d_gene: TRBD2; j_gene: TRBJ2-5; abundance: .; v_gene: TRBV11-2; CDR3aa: CASSGGVEETQYF; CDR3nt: TGTGCCAGCAGTGGGGGGGTGGAAGAGACCCAGTACTTC
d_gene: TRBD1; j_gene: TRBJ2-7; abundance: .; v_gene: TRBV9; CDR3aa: CASSPTAGTASYEQYF; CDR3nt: TGTGCCAGCAGCCCAACGGCCGGGACAGCTTCCTACGAGCAGTACTTC
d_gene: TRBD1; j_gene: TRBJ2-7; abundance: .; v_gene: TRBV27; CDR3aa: CASSFGTGNNEQYF; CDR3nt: TGTGCCAGCAGTTTCGGGACAGGGAATAACGAGCAGTACTTC
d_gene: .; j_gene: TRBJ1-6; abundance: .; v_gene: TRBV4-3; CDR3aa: CASSQEEGWSPLHF; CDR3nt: TGCGCCAGCAGCCAAGAAGAGGGCTGGTCACCCCTCCACTTT
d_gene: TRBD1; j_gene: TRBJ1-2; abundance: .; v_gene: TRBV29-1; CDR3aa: CSVGTGQGRDNYGYTF; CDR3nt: TGCAGCGTTGGGACAGGGCAAGGAAGAGATAACTATGGCTACACCTTC
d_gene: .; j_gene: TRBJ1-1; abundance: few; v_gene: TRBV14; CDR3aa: CASSSWDSTEAFF; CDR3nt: TGTGCCAGCAGCTCTTGGGACTCTACTGAAGCTTTCTTT
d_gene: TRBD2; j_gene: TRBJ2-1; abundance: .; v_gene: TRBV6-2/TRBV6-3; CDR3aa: CASKRDAYNEQFF; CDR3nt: TGTGCCAGCAAGCGGGACGCTTACAATGAGCAGTTCTTC
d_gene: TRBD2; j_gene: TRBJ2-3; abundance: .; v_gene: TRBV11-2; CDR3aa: CASSWAGADTQYF; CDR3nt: TGTGCCAGCAGCTGGGCGGGGGCAGATACGCAGTATTTT
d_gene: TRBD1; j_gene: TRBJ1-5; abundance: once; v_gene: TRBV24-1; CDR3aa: CATGGTGAAQPQHF; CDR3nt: TGTGCCACCGGAGGCACAGGGGCGGCTCAGCCCCAGCATTTT
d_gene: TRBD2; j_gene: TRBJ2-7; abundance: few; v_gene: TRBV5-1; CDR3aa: CASSLVLVAGGPGSYEQYF; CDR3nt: TGCGCCAGCAGCTTGGTGTTGGTAGCGGGGGGGCCTGGCTCCTACGAGCAGTACTTC
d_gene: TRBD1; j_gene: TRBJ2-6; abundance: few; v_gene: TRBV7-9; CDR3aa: CASRQGSGANVLTF; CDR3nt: TGTGCCAGCAGACAGGGGAGTGGGGCCAACGTCCTGACTTTC
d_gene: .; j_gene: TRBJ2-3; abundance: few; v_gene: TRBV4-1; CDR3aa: CASSQVGWPTDPHTDTQYF; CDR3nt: TGCGCCAGCAGCCAAGTGGGGTGGCCAACAGATCCCCACACAGATACGCAGTATTTT
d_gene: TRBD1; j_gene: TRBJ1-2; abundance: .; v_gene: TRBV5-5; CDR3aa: CASSLGGTGRKGYTF; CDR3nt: TGTGCCAGCAGCTTGGGCGGGACAGGGAGGAAAGGCTACACCTTC
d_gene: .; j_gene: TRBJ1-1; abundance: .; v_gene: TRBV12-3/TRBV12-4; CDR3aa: CASSSNKLTWNTEAFF; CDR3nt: TGTGCCAGCAGTTCCAACAAACTGACTTGGAACACTGAAGCTTTCTTT